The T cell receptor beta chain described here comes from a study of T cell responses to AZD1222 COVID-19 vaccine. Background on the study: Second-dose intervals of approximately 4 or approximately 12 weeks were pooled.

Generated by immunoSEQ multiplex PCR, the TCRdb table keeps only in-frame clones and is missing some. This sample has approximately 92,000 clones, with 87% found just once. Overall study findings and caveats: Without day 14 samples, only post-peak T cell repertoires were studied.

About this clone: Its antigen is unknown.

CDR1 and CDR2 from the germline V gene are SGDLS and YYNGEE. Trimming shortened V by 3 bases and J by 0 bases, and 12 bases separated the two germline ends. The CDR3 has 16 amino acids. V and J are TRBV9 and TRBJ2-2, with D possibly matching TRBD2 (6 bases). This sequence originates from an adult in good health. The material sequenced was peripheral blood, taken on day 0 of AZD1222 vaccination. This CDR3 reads CASSGWRGANTGELFF. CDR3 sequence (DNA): TGTGCCAGCAGCGGGTGGAGGGGTGCGAACACCGGGGAGCTGTTTTTT.